The T cell receptor (beta chain) described here comes from a study of T cells in Graves' hyperthyroidism and ophthalmopathy. RNA transcripts yielded amplified TCR beta CDR3 regions. The HTBI primer set was used in a first-round RT-PCR of the TCR CDR3. MiXCR was run by TCRdb on the multiplex PCR reads, yielding one entry per CDR3 protein. The sample lists approximately 400,000 distinct CDR3 sequences, around an eighth seen once, with roughly 20% in the top ten. Patients were aged 18 to 65, had disease duration under 2 months, and had newly diagnosed hyperthyroidism. Each diagnosis was grounded in clinical symptoms, serum thyroxine and TRAb, thyroid ultrasound, and orbital computed tomography. In germline, CDR1 is KGHDR, CDR2 SFDVKD. V trimming: 4 bases; J trimming: 5 bases; junction bases outside the gene matches: 9. The CDR3 consists of 16 residues. At least ten counts were recorded for this clonotype.

Source material: blood. The V call is TRBV24-1, the J call TRBJ2-5; 10 positions agree with TRBD1. The clonotype originates from a man aged 25 to 40 with Graves' hyperthyroidism that later progressed to Graves' ophthalmopathy. CDR3 DNA sequence: TGTGCCACCAGTGACTCCGCCGGGACAGGGGATGAGACCCAGTACTTC. This translates into CATSDSAGTGDETQYF.